The 16 T cell receptor beta chains listed next were all sequenced from one sample in a study of T cell responses to AZD1222 COVID-19 vaccine. Using immunoSEQ multiplex PCR, the repertoire was profiled, and TCRdb retains in-frame clones only, with some absent. The table records approximately 70,000 clones, around 89% of them present only once. The starting material was peripheral blood, obtained 28 days after the second dose of the MenACWY control vaccine. The receptors were sampled from an adult who received the MenACWY meningococcal vaccine as a control.

The chain uses TRBV7-2 and TRBJ2-3; D is possibly TRBD1 or TRBD2 (5 bases each). This CDR3 spans 15 amino acids. With 1 base removed from V and 2 bases from J, the gap between germline ends came to 10 bases. Germline V gene lookup returns CDR1 SGHTA and CDR2 FQGNSA. In DNA form, the CDR3 reads TGTGCCAGCAGCTTAGATCACGGGGCCACAGATACGCAGTATTTT. Amino acids: CASSLDHGATDTQYF.

V is TRBV7-9 and J is TRBJ1-1, with D maybe TRBD1 (5 bases). From germline, CDR1 is SEHNR and CDR2 FQNEAQ (reference sequence). Trimming removed 3 bases from V and 3 bases from J, with 11 bases in between. CDR3 length: 14 residues. CDR3 DNA: TGTGCCAGCAGCTTTCAGGGTTGGGACACTGAAGCTTTCTTT. Protein sequence: CASSFQGWDTEAFF.

The chain combines TRBV11-2 with TRBJ2-3; no firm D call. Deletions cut 7 bases from V and 2 bases from J, with 10 bases between. The CDR3 runs to 13 residues. Germline V gives CDR1 SGHAT, CDR2 FQNNGV. The CDR3 DNA sequence: TGTGCCAGCACCCCCCCGCCCACAGATACGCAGTATTTT. Protein product: CASTPPPTDTQYF.

V gene TRBV18 combines with J gene TRBJ1-3, with D tentatively TRBD1 (5 bases). Between the trimmed V and J ends, which lost 4 bases and 4 bases, there was a span of 14 bases. The CDR3 spans 15 residues. Germline loops: CDR1 KGHSH, CDR2 LQKENI. Here the CDR3 reads CASSRDGAGGNTIYF. In DNA form, the CDR3 reads TGTGCCAGCTCACGAGATGGGGCCGGAGGAAACACCATATATTTT.

The chain combines TRBV7-9 with TRBJ2-7; either TRBD1 or TRBD2 may fit D (5 bases each). V dropped 5 bases and J dropped 4 bases, with 12 bases sitting between them. Germline assignment: CDR1 SEHNR and CDR2 FQNEAQ (reference sequence). This CDR3 has 13 residues. The CDR3 region has the DNA TGTGCCAGCAGCCCCCGGGACCGTTACGAGCAGTACTTC. Its protein product is CASSPRDRYEQYF.

The chain combines TRBV6-1 with TRBJ1-4; 10 nucleotides align to TRBD1. This CDR3 spans 15 amino acids. V lost 4 bases, J lost 8 bases, and 7 bases stayed unmatched. The germline CDR1 and CDR2 sequences are MNHNS and SASEGT. This CDR3 is CASSVPTGGDEKLFF. The CDR3 region has the DNA TGTGCCAGCAGTGTTCCGACAGGGGGCGACGAAAAACTGTTTTTT.

The rearrangement uses TRBV7-7 and TRBJ2-2, with D unclear. Germline values: CDR1 SSHAT, CDR2 FNYEAQ (reference sequence). V dropped 1 base and J dropped 4 bases, with 7 bases sitting between them. The CDR3 is made up of 14 amino acids. CDR3 sequence reads: CASSLDRSTGELFF. DNA for the CDR3: TGTGCCAGCAGCTTAGATAGGAGCACCGGGGAGCTGTTTTTT.

The rearrangement uses TRBV3-1 (or the pseudogene TRBV3-2) and TRBJ2-7, with D tentatively TRBD2 (6 bases). CDR1 LGHDT and CDR2 YNNKEL come from the germline V gene (reference sequence). Trimming took off 0 bases at V and 7 bases at J, with 13 bases between the two ends. The CDR3 has 14 amino acids. This CDR3 reads CASSQEGPGGEQYF. The CDR3 DNA reads TGTGCCAGCAGCCAAGAGGGGCCCGGGGGAGAGCAGTACTTC.

The J gene is TRBJ2-1, the V gene TRBV25-1; a weak D match, TRBD1 (6 bases). Germline V gene data show CDR1 as MGHDK and CDR2 as SYGVNS. V lost 4 bases and J lost 5, with 15 bases in between. The CDR3 has 15 residues. CDR3 region: CASSASRGHNNEQFF. CDR3 bases: TGTGCCAGCAGTGCATCTAGGGGACATAACAATGAGCAGTTCTTC.

V usage is TRBV27 and J usage is TRBJ1-1; no clear D. V was shortened by 1 base and J by 4 bases, with 7 bases between the two germline ends. CDR1 is MNHEY and CDR2 is SMNVEV in the germline V gene (reference sequence). The CDR3 spans 13 residues. This CDR3 reads CASSLLTGTEAFF. CDR3 nucleotide sequence: TGTGCCAGCAGTTTATTGACGGGCACTGAAGCTTTCTTT.

The rearrangement joins TRBV15 to TRBJ2-5; tentatively, D is TRBD1 (6 bases). CDR3 length: 14 residues. V was trimmed by 5 bases and J by 5 bases, leaving 15 bases between them. Germline CDR1 reads LNHNV; CDR2 reads YYDKDF (reference sequence). The CDR3 region is CATSRRTGLETQYF. The DNA of the CDR3 is TGTGCCACCAGCCGCAGAACAGGGCTGGAGACCCAGTACTTC.

V is TRBV30 and J is TRBJ1-1; 8 nucleotides line up with TRBD1. Germline trimming cut 3 bases from V and 3 bases from J; bases unmatched to any gene: 6. This CDR3 is 14 amino acids long. Germline V gives CDR1 GTSNPN, CDR2 SVGIG (reference sequence). In nucleotides, the CDR3 is TGTGCCTGGAGAGTGACAGGGGCGTACACTGAAGCTTTCTTT. Protein: CAWRVTGAYTEAFF.

The chain couples TRBV6-1 to TRBJ1-1, with D perhaps matching TRBD1 (5 bases). Looked up from germline, CDR1 is MNHNS and CDR2 is SASEGT. With 2 bases removed from V and 1 base from J, the gap between germline ends came to 8 bases. The CDR3 has 14 amino acids. The chain's CDR3 is CASSERGQNTEAFF. The CDR3 region has the DNA TGTGCCAGCAGTGAACGGGGCCAGAACACTGAAGCTTTCTTT.

The chain recombines TRBV28 with TRBJ2-2; 12 positions match TRBD2. The CDR3 loop spans 17 amino acids. J lost 7 bases, V lost 1 base, and 7 bases had no gene match. Germline CDR1 MDHEN, CDR2 SYDVKM. The DNA for the CDR3 is TGTGCCAGCAGTTTATTGGCTAGCGGGGGGGCAGGCGGGGAGCTGTTTTTT. Protein sequence: CASSLLASGGAGGELFF.

The V call is TRBV18, the J call TRBJ1-5, with a weak D call TRBD1 (5 bases). V lost 4 bases and J 1 base, leaving 11 bases between the germline ends. CDR3 size: 15 residues. Germline values: CDR1 KGHSH, CDR2 LQKENI. This CDR3 reads CASSLTRDSNQPQHF. The CDR3, as DNA: TGTGCCAGCTCACTTACCCGGGACAGCAATCAGCCCCAGCATTTT.

The CDR3 DNA is TGTGCCAGTAGACAGCCCATGAACACTGAAGCTTTCTTT. Its translation: CASRQPMNTEAFF. The chain joins TRBV6-5 to TRBJ1-1, with D possibly matching TRBD1 (5 bases). The V gene lost 9 bases and the J gene lost 0 bases, with 11 bases spanning the gap. The CDR3 has 13 residues. The V gene's germline CDR1 is MNHEY and CDR2 SVGAGI.